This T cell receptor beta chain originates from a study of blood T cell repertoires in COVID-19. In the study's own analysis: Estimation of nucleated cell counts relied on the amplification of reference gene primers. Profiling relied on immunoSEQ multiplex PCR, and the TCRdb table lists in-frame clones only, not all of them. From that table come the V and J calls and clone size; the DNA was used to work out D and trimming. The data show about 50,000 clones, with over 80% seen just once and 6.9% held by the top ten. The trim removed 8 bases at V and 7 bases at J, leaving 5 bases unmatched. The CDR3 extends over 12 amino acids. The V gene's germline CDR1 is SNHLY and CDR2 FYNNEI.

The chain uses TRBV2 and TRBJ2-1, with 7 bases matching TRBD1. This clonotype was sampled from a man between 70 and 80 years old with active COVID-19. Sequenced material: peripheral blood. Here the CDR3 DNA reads TGTGCCAGCGACACAGGGGCAAATGAGCAGTTCTTC. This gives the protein CASDTGANEQFF.